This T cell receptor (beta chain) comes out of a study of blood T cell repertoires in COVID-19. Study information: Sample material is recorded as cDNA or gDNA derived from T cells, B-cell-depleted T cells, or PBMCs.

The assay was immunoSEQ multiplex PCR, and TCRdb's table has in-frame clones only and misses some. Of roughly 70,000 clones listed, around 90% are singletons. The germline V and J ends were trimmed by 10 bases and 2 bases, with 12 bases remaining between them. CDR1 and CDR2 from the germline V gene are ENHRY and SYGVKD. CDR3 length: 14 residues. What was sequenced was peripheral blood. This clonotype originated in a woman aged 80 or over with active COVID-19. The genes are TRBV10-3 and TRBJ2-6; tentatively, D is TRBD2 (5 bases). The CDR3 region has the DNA TGTGCCACCCTAAGAGGGACTGGGGCCAACGTCCTGACTTTC. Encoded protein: CATLRGTGANVLTF.